This T cell receptor (beta chain) was retrieved from a study of OX40 agonist ivuxolimab in advanced cancers. Whole-study context: Patients treated during dose escalation were battling hepatocellular carcinoma, melanoma, renal cell or head and neck cancer. Subjects had a mean age of roughly 60 years, with a range of 23 to 79; around 83% were male.

This clone was seen only once. Its matching antigen is unknown. General study results and limits: The study observed clonal expansion of CD4+ and CD8+ blood T cells by week 6 at 0.1 to 3.0 mg/kg.

The data were produced by immunoSEQ multiplex PCR, yet TCRdb's version contains in-frame clones alone and is incomplete. The data contain tens of thousands of clones, around 87% of them singletons. The CDR3 has 14 amino acids. The V gene lost 8 bases and the J gene lost 5 bases, with 16 bases spanning the gap. Per germline, CDR1 SGHTA and CDR2 FQGNSA. The V gene is TRBV7-2, the J gene TRBJ2-1; no reliable D call. This clonotype originated in an adult with an advanced solid tumor such as melanoma, head and neck, liver or kidney cancer. The sample consisted of CD4+ or CD8+ T cells sorted from blood, taken in a trial of the OX40 agonist ivuxolimab. The CDR3 DNA reads as TGTGCCAGCGAACCAAGGGTGCTCAACAATGAGCAGTTCTTC. Translation gives CASEPRVLNNEQFF.